These 10 T cell receptor beta chains share one sample of origin, sequenced in a study of shared clonotypes between healthy human individuals. Libraries were prepared by immunoSEQ multiplex PCR; TCRdb keeps only in-frame clonotypes and omits some of them. The sample carries 2,500,000 or so clones, around 94% recorded once. The source material was naive CD4+ T cells sorted from blood. Described subset: CD45RA+ positively selected. These receptor sequences come from a man aged 18 to 35 in good health.

V gene TRBV30 combines with J gene TRBJ1-2; D call uncertain. The germline V gene has CDR1 GTSNPN and CDR2 SVGIG (reference sequence). The CDR3 has 15 amino acids. Trimming removed 4 bases at V and 4 bases at J, with 19 bases between. The CDR3 spells CAWTLVRMGGYGYTF. Here the CDR3 DNA reads TGTGCCTGGACCCTCGTACGCATGGGAGGCTATGGCTACACCTTC.

As to this clone: This CDR3 is also generated by other DNA sequences in the sample. V gene TRBV5-1 combines with J gene TRBJ2-3; 13 positions match TRBD2. The V and J ends lost 2 bases and 1 base, in that order; junction bases with no gene match: 1. Per germline, CDR1 SGHRS and CDR2 YFSETQ. The CDR3 loop spans 16 amino acids. CDR3 sequence reads: CASSFGTSGGTDTQYF. In DNA form, the CDR3 reads TGCGCCAGCAGCTTCGGGACTAGCGGGGGCACAGATACGCAGTATTTT.

The chain couples TRBV25-1 to TRBJ1-2; TRBD1 agrees at 12 bases. The germline V gene has CDR1 MGHDK and CDR2 SYGVNS. With V trimmed by 4 bases and J by 6 bases, 6 bases remained unmatched. This CDR3 is built from 15 residues. CDR3 amino acids: CASSVSRDRGHGYTF. CDR3 nucleotide sequence: TGTGCCAGCAGTGTGAGTCGGGACAGGGGGCATGGCTACACCTTC.

The chain joins TRBV6-5 to TRBJ1-6; D is undetermined. The germline CDR1 and CDR2 sequences are MNHEY and SVGAGI. CDR3 length: 12 residues. V was trimmed by 6 bases and J by 10 bases, leaving 10 bases between them. The chain's CDR3 is CASSPRPSPLHF. The CDR3 DNA sequence: TGTGCCAGCAGCCCAAGACCCTCACCCCTCCACTTT.

The chain employs TRBV12-5 and TRBJ1-4; unclear D gene. The CDR3 sequence is 9 residues long. From germline, CDR1 is LGHNT and CDR2 FRNRAP. The CDR3 DNA reads as TGTGGAAGAAGTGAAAAACTGTTTTTT. This translates into CGRSEKLFF.

Notes on this clone: Other DNA sequences within the sample encode an identical CDR3. The chain recombines TRBV6-5 with TRBJ1-5; D possibly corresponds to TRBD1 (5 bases). The CDR3 contains 12 residues. V lost 6 bases to trimming and J lost 6 bases, with 9 bases between them. Germline CDR1 MNHEY, CDR2 SVGAGI. CDR3 region: CASSPGGQPQHF. For the CDR3, the DNA is TGTGCCAGCAGCCCGGGGGGTCAGCCCCAGCATTTT.

V and J are TRBV18 and TRBJ1-4, with 7 positions matching TRBD1. This CDR3 contains 15 residues. CDR1 and CDR2 from the germline V gene are KGHSH and LQKENI. V gave up 3 bases and J gave up 5 bases; unmatched junction bases: 6. The CDR3 spells CASSPDRNQNEKLFF. The CDR3 DNA reads TGTGCCAGCTCACCGGACAGGAACCAAAATGAAAAACTGTTTTTT.

As for this clone: The junction differs from germline at one of its ends, possibly a read error. The V call is TRBV7-6, the J call TRBJ1-3; D is unresolved. Germline CDR1 and CDR2: SGHVS and FNYEAQ. This CDR3 has 12 amino acids. The CDR3 DNA follows: TGTGCCAGCAGCCTAACGGGGTCTCAACCCGTCTTT. It translates to CASSLTGSQPVF.

This clone was observed once. J is TRBJ1-3 and V is TRBV28; D gene uncertain. This CDR3 has 15 residues. V was pared by 6 bases and J by 4 bases, with 16 bases between. Germline-derived CDR1 and CDR2 are MDHEN and SYDVKM. The CDR3 DNA reads TGTGCCAGCAGCGAGGAGGACGCCCCGGGAAACACCATATATTTT. It yields the protein CASSEEDAPGNTIYF.

This sequence joins TRBV7-2 and TRBJ1-1; D gene unclear. V was trimmed by 1 base and J by 7 bases, leaving 10 bases between them. This CDR3 contains 13 residues. Germline assignment: CDR1 SGHTA and CDR2 FQGNSA. In nucleotides, the CDR3 is TGTGCCAGCAGCTTAGAAGGGCGAGGTGAAGCTTTCTTT. This translates into CASSLEGRGEAFF.